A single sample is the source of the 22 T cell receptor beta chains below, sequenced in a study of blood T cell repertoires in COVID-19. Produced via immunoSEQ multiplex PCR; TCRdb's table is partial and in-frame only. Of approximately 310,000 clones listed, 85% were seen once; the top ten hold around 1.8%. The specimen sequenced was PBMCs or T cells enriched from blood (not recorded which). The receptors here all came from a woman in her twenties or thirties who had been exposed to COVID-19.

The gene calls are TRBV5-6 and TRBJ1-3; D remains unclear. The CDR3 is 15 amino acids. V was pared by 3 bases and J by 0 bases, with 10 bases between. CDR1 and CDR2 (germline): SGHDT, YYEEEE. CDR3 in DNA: TGTGCCAGCAGCTCGATAGCCAGCTCTGGAAACACCATATATTTT. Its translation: CASSSIASSGNTIYF.

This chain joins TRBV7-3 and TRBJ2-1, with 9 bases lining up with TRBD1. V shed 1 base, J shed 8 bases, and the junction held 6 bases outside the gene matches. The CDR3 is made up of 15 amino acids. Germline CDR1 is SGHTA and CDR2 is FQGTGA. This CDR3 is CASSLRGQGGHEQFF. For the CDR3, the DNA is TGTGCCAGCAGCTTAAGGGGACAGGGAGGTCATGAGCAGTTCTTC.

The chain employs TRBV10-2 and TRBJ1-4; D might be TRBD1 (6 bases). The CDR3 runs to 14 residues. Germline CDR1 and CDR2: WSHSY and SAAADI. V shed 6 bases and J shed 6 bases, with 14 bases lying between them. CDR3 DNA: TGCGCCAGCAGCAACAGGGCAGGGGATGAAAAACTGTTTTTT. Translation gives CASSNRAGDEKLFF.

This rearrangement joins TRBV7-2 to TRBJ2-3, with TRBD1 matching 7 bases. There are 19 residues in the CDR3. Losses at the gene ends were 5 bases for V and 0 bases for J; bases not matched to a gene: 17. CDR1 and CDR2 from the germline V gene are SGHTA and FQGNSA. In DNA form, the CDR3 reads TGTGCCAGCAGCATAAGGGGGCAGGGGCAAAGAACTAGCACAGATACGCAGTATTTT. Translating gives CASSIRGQGQRTSTDTQYF.

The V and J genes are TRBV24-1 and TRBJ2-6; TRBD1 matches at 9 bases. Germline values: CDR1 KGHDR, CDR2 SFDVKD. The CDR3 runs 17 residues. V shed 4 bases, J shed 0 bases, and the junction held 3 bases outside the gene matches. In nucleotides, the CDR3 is TGTGCCACCAGTGAGCGGACAGGGGTCTCTGGGGCCAACGTCCTGACTTTC. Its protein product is CATSERTGVSGANVLTF.

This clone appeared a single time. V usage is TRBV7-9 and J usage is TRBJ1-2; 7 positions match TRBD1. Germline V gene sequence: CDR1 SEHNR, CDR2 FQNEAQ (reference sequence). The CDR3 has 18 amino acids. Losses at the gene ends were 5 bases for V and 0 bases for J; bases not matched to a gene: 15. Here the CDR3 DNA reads TGTGCCAGCAGCGCCCAGACAGGGATACGGGGATCTAACTATGGCTACACCTTC. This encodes CASSAQTGIRGSNYGYTF.

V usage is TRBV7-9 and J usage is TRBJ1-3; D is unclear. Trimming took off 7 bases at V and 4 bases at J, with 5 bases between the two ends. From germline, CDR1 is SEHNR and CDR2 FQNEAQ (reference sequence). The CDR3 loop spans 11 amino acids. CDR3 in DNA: TGTGCCAGCACATCAGGAAACACCATATATTTT. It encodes CASTSGNTIYF.

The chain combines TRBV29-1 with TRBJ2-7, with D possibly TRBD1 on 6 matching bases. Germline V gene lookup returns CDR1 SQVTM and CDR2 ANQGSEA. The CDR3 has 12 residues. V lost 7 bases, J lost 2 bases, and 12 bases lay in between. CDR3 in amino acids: CSGTQGTYEQYF. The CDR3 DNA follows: TGCAGCGGGACACAGGGAACCTACGAGCAGTACTTC.

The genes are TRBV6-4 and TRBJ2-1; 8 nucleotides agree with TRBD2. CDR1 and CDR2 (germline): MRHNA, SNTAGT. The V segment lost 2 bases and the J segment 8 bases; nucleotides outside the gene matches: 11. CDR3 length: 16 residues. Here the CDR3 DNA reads TGTGCCAGCAGTGACATTGTAGCGGGGTCTTCGGATGAGCAGTTCTTC. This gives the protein CASSDIVAGSSDEQFF.

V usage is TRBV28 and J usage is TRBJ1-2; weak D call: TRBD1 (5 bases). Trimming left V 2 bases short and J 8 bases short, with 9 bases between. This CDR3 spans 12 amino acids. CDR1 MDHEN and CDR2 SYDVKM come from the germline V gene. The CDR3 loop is CASSLTGGGYTF. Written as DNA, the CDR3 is TGTGCCAGCAGTTTAACCGGGGGGGGCTACACCTTC.

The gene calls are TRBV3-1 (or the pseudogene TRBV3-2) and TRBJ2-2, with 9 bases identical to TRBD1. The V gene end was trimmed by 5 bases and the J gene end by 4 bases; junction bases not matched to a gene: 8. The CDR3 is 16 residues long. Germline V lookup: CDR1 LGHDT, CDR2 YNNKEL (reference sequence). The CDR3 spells CASSFSGTGITGELFF. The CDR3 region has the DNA TGTGCCAGCAGCTTTTCCGGGACAGGGATCACCGGGGAGCTGTTTTTT.

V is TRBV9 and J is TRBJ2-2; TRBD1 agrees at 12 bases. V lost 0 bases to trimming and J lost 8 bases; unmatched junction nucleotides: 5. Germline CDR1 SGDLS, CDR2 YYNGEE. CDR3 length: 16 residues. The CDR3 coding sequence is TGTGCCAGCAGCGTAGAGGGACAGGGGGCTACAGGGGAGCTGTTTTTT. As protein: CASSVEGQGATGELFF.

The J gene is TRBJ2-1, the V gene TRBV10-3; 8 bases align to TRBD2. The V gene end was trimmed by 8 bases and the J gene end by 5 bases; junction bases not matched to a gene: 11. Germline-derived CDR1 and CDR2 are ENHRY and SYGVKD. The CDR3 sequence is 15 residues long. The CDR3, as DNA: TGTGCCATCCTACCTACGGGGGGGGGCGACAATGAGCAGTTCTTC. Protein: CAILPTGGGDNEQFF.

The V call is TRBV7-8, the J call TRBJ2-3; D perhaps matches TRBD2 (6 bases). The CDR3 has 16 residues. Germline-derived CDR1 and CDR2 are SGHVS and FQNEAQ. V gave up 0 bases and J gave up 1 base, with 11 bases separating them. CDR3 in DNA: TGTGCCAGCAGCTTAGCGGGGGGAAGGGGCACAGATACGCAGTATTTT. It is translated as CASSLAGGRGTDTQYF.

CDR3: CASSLFGTGVSSYNSPLHF. The DNA of the CDR3 is TGTGCCAGCAGTTTGTTCGGGACAGGGGTGAGCTCCTATAATTCACCCCTCCACTTT. This chain joins TRBV28 and TRBJ1-6; 10 bases map to TRBD1. The germline CDR1 and CDR2 sequences are MDHEN and SYDVKM. With V trimmed by 3 bases and J by 0 bases, 8 bases remained unmatched. This CDR3 is 19 amino acids long.

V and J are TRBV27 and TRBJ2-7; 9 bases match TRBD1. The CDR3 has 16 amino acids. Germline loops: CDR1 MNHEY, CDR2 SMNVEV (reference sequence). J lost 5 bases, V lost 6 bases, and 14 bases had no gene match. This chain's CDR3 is CASSKIRGTGINEQYF. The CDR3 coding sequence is TGTGCCAGCAGCAAAATAAGAGGGACAGGGATTAACGAGCAGTACTTC.

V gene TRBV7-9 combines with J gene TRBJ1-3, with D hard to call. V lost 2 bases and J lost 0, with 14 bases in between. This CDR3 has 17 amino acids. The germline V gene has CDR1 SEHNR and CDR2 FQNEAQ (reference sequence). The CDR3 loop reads CASSLTRRASSGNTIYF. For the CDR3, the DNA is TGTGCCAGCAGCTTAACTCGGCGGGCGAGCTCTGGAAACACCATATATTTT.

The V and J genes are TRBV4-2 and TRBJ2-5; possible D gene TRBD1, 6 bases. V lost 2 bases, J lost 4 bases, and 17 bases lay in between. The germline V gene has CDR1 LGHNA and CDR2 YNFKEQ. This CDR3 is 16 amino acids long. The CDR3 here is CASSQRYGQLGETQYF. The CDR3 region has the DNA TGTGCCAGCAGCCAACGGTACGGACAGCTAGGAGAGACCCAGTACTTC.

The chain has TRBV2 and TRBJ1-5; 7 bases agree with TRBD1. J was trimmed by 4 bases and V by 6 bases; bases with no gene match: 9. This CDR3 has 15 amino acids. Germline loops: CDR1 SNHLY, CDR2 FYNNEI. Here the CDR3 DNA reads TGTGCCAGCAGATTGACGACAGGGATGAATCAGCCCCAGCATTTT. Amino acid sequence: CASRLTTGMNQPQHF.

For the CDR3, the DNA is TGCGCCAGCAGCTTAAAGCGGGAGGCCTACGAGCAGTACTTC. Encoded protein: CASSLKREAYEQYF. The rearrangement uses TRBV5-1 and TRBJ2-7, with 9 bases fitting TRBD2. CDR3 size: 14 residues. Germline-derived CDR1 and CDR2 are SGHRS and YFSETQ. Trimming cost V 2 bases and J 2 bases; bases outside gene matches: 2.

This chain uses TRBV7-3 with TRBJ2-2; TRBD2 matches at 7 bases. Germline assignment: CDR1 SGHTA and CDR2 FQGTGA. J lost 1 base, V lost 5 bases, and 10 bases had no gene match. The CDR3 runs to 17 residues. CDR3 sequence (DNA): TGTGCCAGCAGCAAATCCTTGACTAGCCGGAACACCGGGGAGCTGTTTTTT. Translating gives CASSKSLTSRNTGELFF.

The CDR3 loop reads CSVRWTGNEKLFF. CDR3 coding DNA: TGCAGCGTACGATGGACAGGGAATGAAAAACTGTTTTTT. The chain has TRBV29-1 and TRBJ1-4; 8 bases line up with TRBD1. The CDR3 contains 13 residues. V lost 6 bases to trimming and J lost 5 bases; unmatched junction nucleotides: 5. Germline-derived CDR1 and CDR2 are SQVTM and ANQGSEA.